This T cell receptor (beta chain) was observed in a study of radiotherapy plus CTLA-4 blockade in lung cancer. The CDR3 is made up of 15 amino acids. J gave up 4 bases and V 4 bases, and 7 bases lay outside the gene matches. CDR1 is SGHDT, CDR2 YYEEEE, per germline. Using immunoSEQ multiplex PCR, the repertoire was profiled, and TCRdb retains in-frame clones only, with some absent. The data show about 73,000 clones, with around 87% seen just once and 40% held by the top ten. Points on this clone: Its antigen remains unidentified.

Study-wide results and limits: There was expansion of tumor-derived TCR clones in blood after radiotherapy plus ipilimumab.

The receptor was derived from a human donor with non-small cell lung cancer that progressed on radiotherapy plus ipilimumab. J is TRBJ1-2 and V is TRBV5-6, with TRBD1 matching over 10 bases. The material was peripheral blood, obtained from a patient treated with radiotherapy plus ipilimumab. CDR3 protein: CASSLTGGVAYGYTF. CDR3 in DNA: TGTGCCAGCAGCCTGACAGGGGGCGTTGCCTATGGCTACACCTTC.